The 26 T cell receptor beta chains below all came from one sample that was sequenced in a study of T cell repertoires in cytomegalovirus infection. TCRdb re-called the reads through MiXCR, storing one row per CDR3 protein. The sample has 550,000 to 700,000 distinct CDR3 sequences; almost 40% are singletons. These receptors are not linked to any known antigen. The starting material was cultured PBMCs, obtained from culture after CMV antigen stimulation. The receptors were gathered from a human donor in good health (CMV status not recorded). Some clones in this sample may be carry-over from other donors' samples.

This clonotype was seen more than once but under ten times. This sequence joins TRBV6-5 and TRBJ1-3; D not certain. The V end lost 7 bases, the J end lost 0 bases, and 13 bases lay between the germline ends. The CDR3 sequence is 15 residues long. Germline CDR1 MNHEY, CDR2 SVGAGI. In DNA form, the CDR3 reads TGTGCCAGCACCAAATCCGTGAACTCTGGAAACACCATATATTTT. Residues: CASTKSVNSGNTIYF.

The gene calls are TRBV2 and TRBJ2-7; 8 positions match TRBD2. Losses at the gene ends were 6 bases for V and 2 bases for J; bases not matched to a gene: 6. The CDR3 extends over 14 amino acids. Germline assignment: CDR1 SNHLY and CDR2 FYNNEI. CDR3 sequence: CASRGGGKPYEQYF. DNA for the CDR3: TGTGCCAGCAGGGGCGGGGGGAAGCCCTACGAGCAGTACTTC. Using reference TRBV2 and TRBJ2-7 for the parts outside the CDR3, the full variable domain is EPEVTQTPSHQVTQMGQEVILRCVPISNHLYFYWYRQILGQKVEFLVSFYNNEISEKSEIFDDQFSVERPDGSNFTLKIRSTKLEDSAMYFCASRGGGKPYEQYFGPGTRLTVT.

V and J are TRBV2 and TRBJ1-1, with D uncertain. The germline V and J ends were trimmed by 3 bases and 4 bases, with 12 bases remaining between them. Germline CDR1 reads SNHLY; CDR2 reads FYNNEI. CDR3 length: 14 residues. The DNA for the CDR3 is TGTGCCAGCAGTGAGAGAGTATGGGTCACTGAAGCTTTCTTT. Translating gives CASSERVWVTEAFF.

The chain employs TRBV28 and TRBJ2-1; D not resolved. CDR1 is MDHEN, CDR2 SYDVKM, per germline. Trimming removed 6 bases at V and 6 bases at J, with 12 bases between. The CDR3 extends over 13 amino acids. CDR3 sequence reads: CASSLPVLNEQFF. As DNA, the CDR3 is TGTGCCAGCAGCTTACCCGTCCTCAATGAGCAGTTCTTC.

This clonotype occurred many times. The chain recombines TRBV7-2 with TRBJ2-1; 12 nucleotides agree with TRBD1. The CDR3 runs to 16 residues. V shed 3 bases and J 5 bases; nucleotides not matched to a gene: 5. CDR1 and CDR2 from the germline V gene are SGHTA and FQGNSA. The CDR3 is CASSFRGQGAHNEQFF. The CDR3, as DNA: TGTGCCAGCAGCTTTAGGGGACAGGGGGCTCACAATGAGCAGTTCTTC.

This sequence joins TRBV20-1 and TRBJ2-1; a possible D gene is TRBD2 (6 bases). The CDR3 totals 20 residues. The V and J ends lost 6 bases and 0 bases respectively, with 30 bases between them. Germline-derived CDR1 and CDR2 are DFQATT and SNEGSKA (reference sequence). The CDR3 nucleotides are TGCAGTGCCCCCCCGCCTCTAGTTTTAGCGGTTATGAGCTCCTACAATGAGCAGTTCTTC. This codes for CSAPPPLVLAVMSSYNEQFF.

The chain is built from TRBV5-5 and TRBJ1-3; D remains unclear. CDR1 is SGHKS and CDR2 is YYEKEE in the germline V gene (reference sequence). The germline V and J ends were trimmed by 4 bases and 0 bases, with 11 bases remaining between them. The CDR3 is 15 amino acids. In DNA, the CDR3 is TGTGCCAGCAGCCACGGACGCAACTCTGGAAACACCATATATTTT. It is translated as CASSHGRNSGNTIYF.

This clonotype appeared a single time. The chain uses TRBV7-2 and TRBJ2-7; D is perhaps TRBD2 (10 bases). V shed 6 bases and J shed 5 bases, with 29 bases lying between them. The CDR3 spans 18 residues. Germline CDR1 reads SGHTA; CDR2 reads FQGNSA. The DNA for the CDR3 is TGTGCCAGCAGTTCTCCGACAGGGGGTAGCGGGAGGTGGCACGAGCAGTACTTC. Amino acids: CASSSPTGGSGRWHEQYF.

This clonotype was detected a few times. The genes are TRBV12-5 and TRBJ2-7; 7 bases are shared with TRBD1. The V gene's germline CDR1 is LGHNT and CDR2 FRNRAP. Losses at the gene ends were 5 bases for V and 2 bases for J; bases not matched to a gene: 6. This CDR3 spans 14 amino acids. This CDR3 reads CASGPGTAAYEQYF. The DNA of the CDR3 is TGTGCTAGTGGTCCAGGGACAGCCGCCTACGAGCAGTACTTC.

This CDR3 is CASSLNPNEQFF. CDR3 nucleotides: TGTGCCAGCAGCTTGAATCCCAATGAGCAGTTCTTC. This chain connects TRBV5-6 to TRBJ2-1; D not certain. The V end was cut by 1 base, the J end by 6 bases, with 5 bases between. Germline V lookup: CDR1 SGHDT, CDR2 YYEEEE. This CDR3 region has 12 residues. The entire variable domain, with the rest obtained from reference TRBV5-6 and TRBJ2-1, is as follows: DAGVTQSPTHLIKTRGQQVTLRCSPKSGHDTVSWYQQALGQGPQFIFQYYEEEERQRGNFPDRFSGHQFPNYSSELNVNALLLGDSALYLCASSLNPNEQFFGPGTRLTVL.

The V call is TRBV7-2, the J call TRBJ1-6, with D uncertain. V was cut by 1 base and J by 8 bases, with 9 bases left in between. This CDR3 is built from 14 residues. Germline CDR1 SGHTA, CDR2 FQGNSA. CDR3 bases: TGTGCCAGCAGCTTAGGACTCTTGGATTCACCCCTCCACTTT. Translating gives CASSLGLLDSPLHF. Full variable domain (rest looked up from reference TRBV7-2 and TRBJ1-6): GAGVSQSPSNKVTEKGKDVELRCDPISGHTALYWYRQSLGQGLEFLIYFQGNSAPDKSGLPSDRFSAERTGGSVSTLTIQRTQQEDSAVYLCASSLGLLDSPLHFGNGTRLTVT.

This clonotype was seen at least ten times. The gene calls are TRBV7-2 and TRBJ2-5; D possibly corresponds to TRBD2 (5 bases). V lost 5 bases and J lost 5, with 15 bases in between. The length of the CDR3 is 14 residues. Germline V gene sequence: CDR1 SGHTA, CDR2 FQGNSA. The CDR3: CASSPSRTGETQYF. CDR3 DNA: TGTGCCAGCAGCCCATCGCGGACTGGGGAGACCCAGTACTTC.

V gene TRBV20-1 combines with J gene TRBJ2-5, with D perhaps TRBD1 or TRBD2 (5 bases each). The CDR3 spans 14 residues. Germline CDR1 and CDR2: DFQATT and SNEGSKA (reference sequence). The V end was cut by 3 bases, the J end by 4 bases, with 15 bases between. This CDR3 is CSASRGAGSETQYF. The CDR3 region has the DNA TGCAGTGCTAGTAGAGGGGCGGGTTCAGAGACCCAGTACTTC.

This clonotype was seen a handful of times. This sequence joins TRBV7-2 and TRBJ2-3; 7 bases match TRBD2. Germline values: CDR1 SGHTA, CDR2 FQGNSA. After removal of 2 bases from V and 4 bases from J, the junction contained 3 bases not matched to a gene. The CDR3 length is 14 residues. CDR3 loop: CASSLSGIADTQYF. CDR3 in DNA: TGTGCCAGCAGCTTAAGCGGGATCGCAGATACGCAGTATTTT.

The J gene is TRBJ1-2, the V gene TRBV27; a possible D gene is TRBD1 (5 bases). V lost 4 bases and J 4 bases, leaving 19 bases between the germline ends. The CDR3 has 16 residues. Germline-derived CDR1 and CDR2 are MNHEY and SMNVEV (reference sequence). Here the CDR3 DNA reads TGTGCCAGCAGTTGGCAGGGCCCTGGGCTTGGCTATGGCTACACCTTC. It encodes CASSWQGPGLGYGYTF.

This clonotype was recorded a few times. The chain couples TRBV11-2 to TRBJ1-4; 11 bases agree with TRBD1. In germline, CDR1 is SGHAT, CDR2 FQNNGV. This CDR3 comprises 14 residues. J was trimmed by 8 bases and V by 5 bases; bases with no gene match: 4. As DNA, the CDR3 is TGTGCCAGCAGCCCGGACAGGGGGCAAGAAAAACTGTTTTTT. Its protein product is CASSPDRGQEKLFF. Together with reference TRBV11-2 and TRBJ1-4, the CDR3 gives the full variable domain: EAGVAQSPRYKIIEKRQSVAFWCNPISGHATLYWYQQILGQGPKLLIQFQNNGVVDDSQLPKDRFSAERLKGVDSTLKIQPAKLEDSAVYLCASSPDRGQEKLFFGSGTQLSVL.

This sequence joins TRBV11-2 and TRBJ1-4; D perhaps matches TRBD1 (5 bases). The germline V and J ends were trimmed by 5 bases and 11 bases, with 21 bases remaining between them. Germline-derived CDR1 and CDR2 are SGHAT and FQNNGV. The CDR3 totals 15 residues. This chain's CDR3 is CASSQLPNGAGKLFF. The DNA for the CDR3 is TGTGCCAGCAGCCAACTACCCAATGGGGCGGGTAAACTGTTTTTT.

This chain connects TRBV4-3 to TRBJ1-2; D not resolved. CDR3 length equals 13 residues. Germline CDR1 LGHNA, CDR2 YSLEER. Between the trimmed V and J ends, which lost 4 bases and 5 bases, there was a span of 11 bases. CDR3 DNA sequence: TGCGCCAGCAGCCGGGAGTTAGAATATGGCTACACCTTC. The encoded protein is CASSRELEYGYTF.

The rearrangement joins TRBV2 to TRBJ1-4; the match to TRBD1 covers 8 bases. V lost 6 bases to trimming and J lost 7 bases; unmatched junction nucleotides: 7. CDR3 length equals 14 residues. CDR1 is SNHLY and CDR2 is FYNNEI in the germline V gene. The chain's CDR3 is CASSRGRGSEKLFF. The CDR3 nucleotides read TGTGCCAGCAGCAGGGGGCGCGGTAGTGAAAAACTGTTTTTT.

The rearrangement joins TRBV20-1 to TRBJ1-5; tentative D call: TRBD1 (5 bases). V lost 2 bases to trimming and J lost 3 bases, with 17 bases between them. The CDR3 consists of 16 residues. The germline CDR1 and CDR2 sequences are DFQATT and SNEGSKA (reference sequence). CDR3 region: CSARWVVGGVNQPQHF. DNA of the CDR3: TGCAGTGCTAGATGGGTGGTCGGGGGAGTCAATCAGCCCCAGCATTTT.

This clonotype was seen at least ten times. V gene TRBV7-2 combines with J gene TRBJ2-1; D could derive from TRBD1 or TRBD2 (5 bases each). V gave up 5 bases and J gave up 4 bases, with 6 bases separating them. Germline V gene lookup returns CDR1 SGHTA and CDR2 FQGNSA. The CDR3 covers 12 residues. In DNA form, the CDR3 reads TGTGCCAGCAGCGGGACGTACAATGAGCAGTTCTTC. This encodes CASSGTYNEQFF.

This clonotype was detected a few times. This chain links TRBV11-1 with TRBJ2-5; the D gene could be TRBD1 or TRBD2 (6 bases each). The CDR3 totals 19 residues. With 0 bases removed from V and 0 bases from J, the gap between germline ends came to 20 bases. Germline values: CDR1 SGHAT, CDR2 FQDESV (reference sequence). The CDR3 nucleotides are TGTGCCAGCAGCTTAGCCCCCAACGGGAGAGGGGGGAACCAAGAGACCCAGTACTTC. This translates into CASSLAPNGRGGNQETQYF. The full variable domain, its missing parts supplied by reference TRBV11-1 and TRBJ2-5, is EAEVAQSPRYKITEKSQAVAFWCDPISGHATLYWYRQILGQGPELLVQFQDESVVDDSQLPKDRFSAERLKGVDSTLKIQPAELGDSAMYLCASSLAPNGRGGNQETQYFGPGTRLLVL.

The sample holds a few counts of this clonotype. The V and J genes are TRBV7-8 and TRBJ2-1; tentatively, D is TRBD2 (5 bases). The germline V and J ends were trimmed by 3 bases and 15 bases, with 18 bases remaining between them. This CDR3 contains 13 residues. From germline, CDR1 is SGHVS and CDR2 FQNEAQ. In DNA form, the CDR3 reads TGTGCCAGCAGCTTGAGGGAAAAGGCTGCAGCGTTCTTC. This sequence encodes CASSLREKAAAFF.

This clonotype was observed a few times. The chain has TRBV27 and TRBJ1-6; 8 bases map to TRBD1. Trimming at V came to 5 bases and at J to 8 bases, leaving 8 bases not matched to a gene. The CDR3 sequence is 15 residues long. Germline CDR1 reads MNHEY; CDR2 reads SMNVEV (reference sequence). This CDR3 reads CASSLRDRIDSPLHF. The DNA of the CDR3 is TGTGCCAGCAGTCTCCGGGACAGGATTGATTCACCCCTCCACTTT.

The chain's CDR3 is CASSLAYVHEQFF. DNA for the CDR3: TGTGCCAGCAGCTTGGCCTATGTCCATGAGCAGTTCTTC. The V call is TRBV5-4, the J call TRBJ2-1, with unresolved D. The V gene lost 0 bases and the J gene lost 8 bases, with 9 bases spanning the gap. This CDR3 has 13 residues. Germline CDR1 reads SGHNT; CDR2 reads YYREEE (reference sequence).

CDR3 residues: CSASEGANEQYF. CDR3 in DNA: TGCAGTGCTAGTGAGGGGGCGAACGAGCAGTACTTC. The rearrangement uses TRBV20-1 and TRBJ2-7; TRBD1 matches 7 bases. Germline CDR1 and CDR2: DFQATT and SNEGSKA (reference sequence). The CDR3 extends over 12 amino acids. V lost 3 bases and J lost 5; bases outside the gene matches: 4.